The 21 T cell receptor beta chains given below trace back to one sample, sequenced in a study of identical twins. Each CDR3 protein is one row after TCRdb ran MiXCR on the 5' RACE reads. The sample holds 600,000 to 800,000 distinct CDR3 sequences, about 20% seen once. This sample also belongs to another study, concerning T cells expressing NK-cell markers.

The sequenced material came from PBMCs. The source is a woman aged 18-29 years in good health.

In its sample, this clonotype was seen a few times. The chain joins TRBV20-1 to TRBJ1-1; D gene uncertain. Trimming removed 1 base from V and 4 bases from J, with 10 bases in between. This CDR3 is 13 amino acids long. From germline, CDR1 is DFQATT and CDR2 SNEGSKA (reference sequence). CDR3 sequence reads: CSARGPARTEAFF. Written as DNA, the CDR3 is TGCAGTGCTAGAGGACCGGCCCGCACTGAAGCTTTCTTT.

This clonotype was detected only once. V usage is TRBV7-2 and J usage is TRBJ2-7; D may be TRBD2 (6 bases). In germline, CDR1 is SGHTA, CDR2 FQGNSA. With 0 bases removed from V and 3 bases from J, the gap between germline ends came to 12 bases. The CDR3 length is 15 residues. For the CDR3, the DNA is TGTGCCAGCAGCTTAGCCTTGGACTACTACTACGAGCAGTACTTC. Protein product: CASSLALDYYYEQYF. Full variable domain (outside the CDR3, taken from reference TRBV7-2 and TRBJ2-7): GAGVSQSPSNKVTEKGKDVELRCDPISGHTALYWYRQSLGQGLEFLIYFQGNSAPDKSGLPSDRFSAERTGGSVSTLTIQRTQQEDSAVYLCASSLALDYYYEQYFGPGTRLTVT.

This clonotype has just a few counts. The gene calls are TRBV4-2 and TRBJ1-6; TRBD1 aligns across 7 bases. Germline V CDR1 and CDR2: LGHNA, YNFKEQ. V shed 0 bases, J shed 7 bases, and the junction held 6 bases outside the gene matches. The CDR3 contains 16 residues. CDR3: CASSQDLVTGNSPLHF. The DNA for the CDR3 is TGTGCCAGCAGCCAAGACTTAGTGACAGGGAATTCACCCCTCCACTTT.

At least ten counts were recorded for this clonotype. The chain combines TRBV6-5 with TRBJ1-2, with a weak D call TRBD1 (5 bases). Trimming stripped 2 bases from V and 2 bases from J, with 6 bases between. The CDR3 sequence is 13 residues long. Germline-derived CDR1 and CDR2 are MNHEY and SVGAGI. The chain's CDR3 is CASSYPGNYGYTF. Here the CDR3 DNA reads TGTGCCAGCAGTTACCCAGGGAACTATGGCTACACCTTC.

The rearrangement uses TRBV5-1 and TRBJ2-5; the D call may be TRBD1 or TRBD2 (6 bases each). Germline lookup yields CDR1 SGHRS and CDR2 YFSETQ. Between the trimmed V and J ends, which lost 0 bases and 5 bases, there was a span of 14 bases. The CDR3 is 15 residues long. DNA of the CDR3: TGCGCCAGCAGCTTGGTTCCGGGGGCGAAGGAGACCCAGTACTTC. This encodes CASSLVPGAKETQYF. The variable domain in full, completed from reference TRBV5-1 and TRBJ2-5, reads KAGVTQTPRYLIKTRGQQVTLSCSPISGHRSVSWYQQTPGQGLQFLFEYFSETQRNKGNFPGRFSGRQFSNSRSEMNVSTLELGDSALYLCASSLVPGAKETQYFGPGTRLLVL.

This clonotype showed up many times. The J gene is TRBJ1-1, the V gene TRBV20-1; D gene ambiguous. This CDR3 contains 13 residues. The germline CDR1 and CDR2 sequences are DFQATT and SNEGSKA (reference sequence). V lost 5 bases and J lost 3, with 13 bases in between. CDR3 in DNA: TGCAGTGCTCTGGCCGACGGGCACACTGAAGCTTTCTTT. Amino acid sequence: CSALADGHTEAFF.

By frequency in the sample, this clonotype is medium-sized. For the CDR3, the DNA is TGCAGTGCTAGAGGTGAATCCCTTAGCTCTGGGGCCAACGTCCTGACTTTC. This encodes CSARGESLSSGANVLTF. The chain links TRBV20-1 to TRBJ2-6; D not certain. CDR3 length: 17 residues. Germline V CDR1 and CDR2: DFQATT, SNEGSKA (reference sequence). V dropped 1 base and J dropped 0 bases, with 13 bases sitting between them.

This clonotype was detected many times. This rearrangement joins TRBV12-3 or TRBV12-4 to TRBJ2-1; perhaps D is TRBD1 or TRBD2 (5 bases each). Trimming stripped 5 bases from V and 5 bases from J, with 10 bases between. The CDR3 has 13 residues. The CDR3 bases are TGTGCCAGCAGTCCCAGAGGGGACAATGAGCAGTTCTTC. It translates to CASSPRGDNEQFF.

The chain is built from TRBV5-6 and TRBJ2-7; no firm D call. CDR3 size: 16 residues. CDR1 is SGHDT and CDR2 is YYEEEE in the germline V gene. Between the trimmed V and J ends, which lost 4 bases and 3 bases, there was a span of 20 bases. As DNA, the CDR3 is TGTGCCAGCAGCGGACGTCTAGAGGTTGGCCTCTACGAGCAGTACTTC. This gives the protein CASSGRLEVGLYEQYF. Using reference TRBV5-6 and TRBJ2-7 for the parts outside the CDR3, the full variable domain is DAGVTQSPTHLIKTRGQQVTLRCSPKSGHDTVSWYQQALGQGPQFIFQYYEEEERQRGNFPDRFSGHQFPNYSSELNVNALLLGDSALYLCASSGRLEVGLYEQYFGPGTRLTVT.

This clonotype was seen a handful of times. CDR3 residues: CASSPRGGHGTEAFF. The CDR3, as DNA: TGTGCCAGCTCTCCCCGGGGGGGCCACGGCACTGAAGCTTTCTTT. The V gene is TRBV12-3 or TRBV12-4, the J gene TRBJ1-1, with D perhaps matching TRBD1 (6 bases). The length of the CDR3 is 15 residues. V was pared by 8 bases and J by 4 bases, with 20 bases between.

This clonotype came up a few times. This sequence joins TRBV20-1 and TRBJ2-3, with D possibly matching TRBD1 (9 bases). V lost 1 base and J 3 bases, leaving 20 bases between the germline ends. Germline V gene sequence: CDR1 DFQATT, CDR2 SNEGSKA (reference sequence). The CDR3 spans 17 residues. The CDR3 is CSARGGGTGSGTDTQYF. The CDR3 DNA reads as TGCAGTGCTAGAGGCGGGGGGACAGGGAGTGGAACAGATACGCAGTATTTT.

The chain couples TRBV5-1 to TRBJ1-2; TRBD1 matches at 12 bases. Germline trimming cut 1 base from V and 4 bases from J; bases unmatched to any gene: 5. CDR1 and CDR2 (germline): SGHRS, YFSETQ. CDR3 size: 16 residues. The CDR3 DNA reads TGCGCCAGCAGCTTGAGGGACAGGGGGCAGTTCTATGGCTACACCTTC. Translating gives CASSLRDRGQFYGYTF.

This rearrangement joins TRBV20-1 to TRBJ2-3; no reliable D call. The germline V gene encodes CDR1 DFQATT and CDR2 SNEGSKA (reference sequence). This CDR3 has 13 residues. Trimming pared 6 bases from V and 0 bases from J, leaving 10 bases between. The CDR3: CSAHPGSTDTQYF. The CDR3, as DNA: TGCAGTGCCCATCCGGGTAGCACAGATACGCAGTATTTT.

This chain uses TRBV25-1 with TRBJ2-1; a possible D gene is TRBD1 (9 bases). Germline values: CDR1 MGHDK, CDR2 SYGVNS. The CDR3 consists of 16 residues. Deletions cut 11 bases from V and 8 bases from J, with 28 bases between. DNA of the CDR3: TGTGCCGACAGGGGGATTAGTAGCGGGGTTTGGGATGAGCAGTTCTTC. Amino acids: CADRGISSGVWDEQFF.

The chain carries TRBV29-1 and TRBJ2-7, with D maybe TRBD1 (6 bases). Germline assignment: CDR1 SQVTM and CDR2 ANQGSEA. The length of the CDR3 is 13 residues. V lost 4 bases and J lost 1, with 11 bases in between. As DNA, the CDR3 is TGCAGCGTTGCACAGGGTTATTCCTACGAGCAGTACTTC. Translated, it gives CSVAQGYSYEQYF.

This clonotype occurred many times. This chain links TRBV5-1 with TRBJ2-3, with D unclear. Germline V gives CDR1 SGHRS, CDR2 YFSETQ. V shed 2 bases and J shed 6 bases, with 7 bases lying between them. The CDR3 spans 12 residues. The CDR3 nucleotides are TGCGCCAGCAGCTTCCCCTCCGATACGCAGTATTTT. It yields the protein CASSFPSDTQYF.

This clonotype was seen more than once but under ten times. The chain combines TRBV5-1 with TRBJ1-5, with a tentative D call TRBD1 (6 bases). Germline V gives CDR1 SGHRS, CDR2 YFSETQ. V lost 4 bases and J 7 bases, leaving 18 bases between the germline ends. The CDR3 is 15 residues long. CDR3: CASSPNPGAGQPQHF. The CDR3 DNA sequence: TGCGCCAGCAGCCCCAACCCGGGGGCCGGACAGCCCCAGCATTTT.

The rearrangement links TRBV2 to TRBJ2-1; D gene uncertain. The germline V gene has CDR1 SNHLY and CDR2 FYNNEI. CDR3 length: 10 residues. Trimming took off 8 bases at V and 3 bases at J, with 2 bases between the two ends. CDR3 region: CASLYNEQFF. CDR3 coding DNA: TGTGCCAGCCTCTACAATGAGCAGTTCTTC. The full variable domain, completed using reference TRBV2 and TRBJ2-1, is EPEVTQTPSHQVTQMGQEVILRCVPISNHLYFYWYRQILGQKVEFLVSFYNNEISEKSEIFDDQFSVERPDGSNFTLKIRSTKLEDSAMYFCASLYNEQFFGPGTRLTVL.

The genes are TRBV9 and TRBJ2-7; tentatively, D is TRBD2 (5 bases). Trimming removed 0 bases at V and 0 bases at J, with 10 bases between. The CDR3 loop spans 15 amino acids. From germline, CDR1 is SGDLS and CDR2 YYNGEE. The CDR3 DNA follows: TGTGCCAGCAGCGTAGGCCCAGGACTCTCCTACGAGCAGTACTTC. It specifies CASSVGPGLSYEQYF.

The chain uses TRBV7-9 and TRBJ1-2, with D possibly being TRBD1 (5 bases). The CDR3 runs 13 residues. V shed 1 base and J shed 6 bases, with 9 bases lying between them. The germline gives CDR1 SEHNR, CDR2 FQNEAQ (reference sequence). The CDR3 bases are TGTGCCAGCAGCTTAGGAGGGGTCAATGGCTACACCTTC. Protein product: CASSLGGVNGYTF.

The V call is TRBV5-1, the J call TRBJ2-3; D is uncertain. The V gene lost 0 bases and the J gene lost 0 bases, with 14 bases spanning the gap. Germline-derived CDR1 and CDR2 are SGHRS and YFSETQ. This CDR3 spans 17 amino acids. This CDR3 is CASSLDSDSQSTDTQYF. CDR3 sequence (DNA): TGCGCCAGCAGCTTGGATTCCGATTCCCAGAGCACAGATACGCAGTATTTT.